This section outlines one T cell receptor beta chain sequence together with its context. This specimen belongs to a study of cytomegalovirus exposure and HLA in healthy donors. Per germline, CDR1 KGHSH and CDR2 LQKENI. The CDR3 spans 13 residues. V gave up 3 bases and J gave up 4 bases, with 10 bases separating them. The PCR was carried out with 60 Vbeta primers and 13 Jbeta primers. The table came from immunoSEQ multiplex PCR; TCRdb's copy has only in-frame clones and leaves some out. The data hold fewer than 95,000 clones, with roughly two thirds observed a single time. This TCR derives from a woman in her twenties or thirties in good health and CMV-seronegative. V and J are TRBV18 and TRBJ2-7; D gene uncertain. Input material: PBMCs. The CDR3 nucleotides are TGTGCCAGCTCACCGCCCGGTGCGTACGAGCAGTACTTC. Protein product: CASSPPGAYEQYF. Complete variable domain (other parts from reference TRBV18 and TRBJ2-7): NAGVMQNPRHLVRRRGQEARLRCSPMKGHSHVYWYRQLPEEGLKFMVYLQKENIIDESGMPKERFSAEFPKEGPSILRIQQVVRGDSAAYFCASSPPGAYEQYFGPGTRLTVT.